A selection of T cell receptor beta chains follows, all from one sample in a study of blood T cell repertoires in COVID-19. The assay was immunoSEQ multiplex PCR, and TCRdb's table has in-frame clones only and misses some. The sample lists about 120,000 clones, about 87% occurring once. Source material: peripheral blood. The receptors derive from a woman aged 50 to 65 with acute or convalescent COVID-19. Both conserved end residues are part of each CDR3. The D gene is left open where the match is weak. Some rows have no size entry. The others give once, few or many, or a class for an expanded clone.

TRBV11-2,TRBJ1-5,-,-,CASSSGGQGQPQHF,TGTGCCAGCAGCTCGGGAGGTCAGGGTCAGCCCCAGCATTTT
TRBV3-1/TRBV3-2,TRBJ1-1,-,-,CASSQDPLPNTEAFF,TGTGCCAGCAGCCAAGATCCACTTCCGAACACTGAAGCTTTCTTT
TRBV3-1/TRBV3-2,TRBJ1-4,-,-,CASSQDGQTEKLFF,TGTGCCAGCAGCCAAGATGGGCAAACCGAAAAACTGTTTTTT
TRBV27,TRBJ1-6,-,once,CASSFGDNSPLHF,TGTGCCAGCAGTTTCGGGGATAATTCACCCCTCCACTTT
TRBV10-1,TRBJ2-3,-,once,CASSESRRGSTDTQYF,TGCGCCAGCAGTGAGTCAAGGCGGGGCAGCACAGATACGCAGTATTTT
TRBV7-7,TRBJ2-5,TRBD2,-,CASSHWPAGGQETQYF,TGTGCCAGCAGCCACTGGCCGGCGGGGGGTCAAGAGACCCAGTACTTC
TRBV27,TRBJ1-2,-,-,CASSLSPLYGYTF,TGTGCCAGCAGTTTATCCCCCCTATATGGCTACACCTTC
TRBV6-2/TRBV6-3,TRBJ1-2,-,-,CASSYLRGSLWEDYGYTF,TGTGCCAGCAGCTACTTACGGGGTTCTTTGTGGGAGGACTATGGCTACACCTTC
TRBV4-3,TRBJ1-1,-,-,CASSQDLQVMNTEAFF,TGCGCCAGCAGCCAAGATCTACAGGTAATGAACACTGAAGCTTTCTTT
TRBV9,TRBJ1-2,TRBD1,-,CASSATGQVYYGYTF,TGTGCCAGCAGCGCCACCGGACAGGTGTACTATGGCTACACCTTC
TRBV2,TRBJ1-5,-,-,CASSDSRRVGNQPQHF,TGTGCCAGCAGTGACTCCCGGAGGGTAGGGAATCAGCCCCAGCATTTT
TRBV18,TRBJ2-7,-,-,CASSRYPGQSSYEQYF,TGTGCCAGCTCACGCTACCCGGGTCAGAGCTCCTACGAGCAGTACTTC
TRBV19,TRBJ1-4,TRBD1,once,CASSSGQGTNEKLFF,TGTGCCAGTAGCTCGGGACAGGGGACTAATGAAAAACTGTTTTTT
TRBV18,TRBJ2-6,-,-,CASSPPSSGANVLTF,TGTGCCAGCTCACCACCGAGCTCTGGGGCCAACGTCCTGACTTTC
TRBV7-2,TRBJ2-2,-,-,CASSPPLTAGELFF,TGTGCCAGCAGCCCACCCTTGACAGCCGGGGAGCTGTTTTTT
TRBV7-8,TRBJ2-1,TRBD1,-,CASSRVPGQGREQFF,TGTGCCAGCAGTCGGGTCCCGGGACAGGGTCGGGAGCAGTTCTTC
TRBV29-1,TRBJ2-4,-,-,CSVGTGDGNIQYF,TGCAGCGTCGGGACGGGGGATGGAAACATTCAGTACTTC
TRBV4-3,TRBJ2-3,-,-,CASSQQRVRATDTQYF,TGCGCCAGCAGCCAACAGCGGGTTAGGGCTACAGATACGCAGTATTTT
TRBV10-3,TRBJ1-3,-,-,CAISALLGAANTIYF,TGTGCCATCAGTGCTCTCTTGGGGGCCGCAAACACCATATATTTT
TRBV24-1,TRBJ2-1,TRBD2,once,CATTLGGENEQFF,TGTGCCACCACCCTCGGGGGGGAAAATGAGCAGTTCTTC
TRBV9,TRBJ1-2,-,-,CASSVDPGGHGYTF,TGTGCCAGCAGCGTAGACCCAGGAGGCCATGGCTACACCTTC
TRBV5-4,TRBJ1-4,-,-,CASSSDPAEEKLFF,TGTGCCAGCAGCTCGGACCCAGCGGAGGAAAAACTGTTTTTT
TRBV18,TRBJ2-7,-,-,CASSPGTPTYEQYF,TGTGCCAGCTCACCCGGGACTCCAACCTACGAGCAGTACTTC
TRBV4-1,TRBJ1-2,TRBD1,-,CASSQAPQGAEGYTF,TGCGCCAGCAGCCAAGCGCCGCAGGGGGCGGAAGGCTACACCTTC
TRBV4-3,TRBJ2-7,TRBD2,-,CASSPQDSGGEQYF,TGCGCCAGCAGCCCCCAGGATAGCGGGGGGGAGCAGTACTTC
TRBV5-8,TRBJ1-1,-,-,CASSFGAGAFF,TGTGCCAGCAGCTTTGGGGCGGGGGCTTTCTTT
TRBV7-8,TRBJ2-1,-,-,CASSRGLMLVYNEQFF,TGTGCCAGCAGCCGAGGACTGATGCTCGTCTACAATGAGCAGTTCTTC
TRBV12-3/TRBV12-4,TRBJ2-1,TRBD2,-,CASSFTSGNEQFF,TGTGCCAGCAGTTTCACTAGCGGGAATGAGCAGTTCTTC
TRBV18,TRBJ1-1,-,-,CASSPRTETEAFF,TGTGCCAGCTCACCAAGGACAGAGACTGAAGCTTTCTTT
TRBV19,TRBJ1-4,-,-,CASSIVRDSATNEKLFF,TGTGCCAGTAGTATAGTGCGAGACAGCGCAACTAATGAAAAACTGTTTTTT
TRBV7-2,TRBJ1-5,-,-,CASSLVGGGDNQPQHF,TGTGCCAGCAGCTTAGTTGGCGGGGGTGACAATCAGCCCCAGCATTTT
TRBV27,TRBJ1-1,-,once,CASSRIRGGANTEAFF,TGTGCCAGCAGTAGAATCCGGGGGGGGGCGAACACTGAAGCTTTCTTT
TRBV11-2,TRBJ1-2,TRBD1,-,CASSIRAGGDYYGYTF,TGTGCCAGCAGCATCCGAGCAGGGGGCGATTACTATGGCTACACCTTC
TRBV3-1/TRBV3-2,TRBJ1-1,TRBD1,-,CASSSRDRNTEAFF,TGTGCCAGCAGCTCCCGGGACAGGAACACTGAAGCTTTCTTT
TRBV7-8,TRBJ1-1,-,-,CASSPTGSHTEAFF,TGTGCCAGCAGCCCCACAGGGAGTCACACTGAAGCTTTCTTT
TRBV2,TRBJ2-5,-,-,CASSEGRETQYF,TGTGCCAGCAGTGAAGGGAGGGAGACCCAGTACTTC
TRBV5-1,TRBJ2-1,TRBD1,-,CASSLGTGFTYNEQFF,TGCGCCAGCAGCTTGGGGACAGGTTTTACCTACAATGAGCAGTTCTTC
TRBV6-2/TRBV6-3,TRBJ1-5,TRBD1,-,CASSYLGQGYQPQHF,TGTGCCAGCAGTTACCTGGGACAGGGCTATCAGCCCCAGCATTTT
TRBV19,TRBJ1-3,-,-,CASSGQGSTGNTIYF,TGTGCCAGTAGCGGGCAGGGATCTACTGGAAACACCATATATTTT
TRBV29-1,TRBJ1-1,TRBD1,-,CSVRTGYKRNEAFF,TGCAGCGTGAGGACAGGTTACAAACGGAATGAAGCTTTCTTT
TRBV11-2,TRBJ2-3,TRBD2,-,CASSLRAGGPTDTQYF,TGTGCCAGCAGCTTACGGGCGGGGGGGCCCACAGATACGCAGTATTTT
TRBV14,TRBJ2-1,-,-,CASSQRGSSYNEQFF,TGTGCCAGCAGCCAAAGAGGTAGCTCCTACAATGAGCAGTTCTTC
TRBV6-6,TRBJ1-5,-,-,CASSYLQGYSNQPQHF,TGTGCCAGCAGCTACCTACAGGGTTATAGCAATCAGCCCCAGCATTTT
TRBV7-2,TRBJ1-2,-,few,CASSRHANYGYTF,TGTGCCAGCAGCCGCCACGCGAACTATGGCTACACCTTC
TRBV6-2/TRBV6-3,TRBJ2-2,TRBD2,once,CASSNSGGSWGTGELFF,TGTGCCAGCAGTAATAGCGGGGGATCTTGGGGCACCGGGGAGCTGTTTTTT
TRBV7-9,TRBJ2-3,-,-,CASSLTRGTQYF,TGTGCCAGCAGCTTAACCAGGGGTACGCAGTATTTT
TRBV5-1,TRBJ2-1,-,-,CASSLSSNEQFF,TGCGCCAGCAGCTTGAGCTCCAATGAGCAGTTCTTC
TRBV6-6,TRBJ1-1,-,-,CASSHIAGPNTEAFF,TGTGCCAGCAGCCATATCGCGGGGCCGAACACTGAAGCTTTCTTT